This T cell receptor beta chain was profiled in a study of early stage breast cancer tumors. Study-wide background: About 80% of the 16 invasive tumors were ER+, PR+ and HER2-. Findings of the study overall: Compared with adjacent normal breast tissue, tumors showed approximately 2.5-fold greater T cell density and higher clonality.

In the case of this clone: Its target is unknown.

Each sample had two DNA replicates, 0.5 to 0.65 ug blood or around 1.5 ug tissue. Some clones are missing from TCRdb's copy, which holds only in-frame ones; the method was immunoSEQ multiplex PCR. The sample records approximately 19,000 clones, roughly 76% being singletons. In germline, CDR1 is SGHRS, CDR2 YFSETQ. The CDR3 is 16 residues long. V lost 2 bases to trimming and J lost 2 bases; unmatched junction nucleotides: 8. This sequence originates from a person aged 60 to 70 with breast cancer. This sequence joins TRBV5-1 and TRBJ2-3, with TRBD1 matching over 7 bases. The specimen was blood. CDR3 loop: CASSFYGDSNTDTQYF. DNA for the CDR3: TGCGCCAGCAGCTTTTACGGGGACAGCAACACAGATACGCAGTATTTT.